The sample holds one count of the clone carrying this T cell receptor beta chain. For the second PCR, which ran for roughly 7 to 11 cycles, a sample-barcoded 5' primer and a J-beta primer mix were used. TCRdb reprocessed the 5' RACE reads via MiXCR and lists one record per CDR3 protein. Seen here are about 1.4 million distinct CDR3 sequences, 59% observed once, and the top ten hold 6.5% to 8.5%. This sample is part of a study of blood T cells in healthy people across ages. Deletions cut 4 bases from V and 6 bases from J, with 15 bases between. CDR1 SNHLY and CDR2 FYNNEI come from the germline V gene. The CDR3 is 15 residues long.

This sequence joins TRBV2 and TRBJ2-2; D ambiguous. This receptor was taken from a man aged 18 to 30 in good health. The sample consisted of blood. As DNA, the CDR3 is TGTGCCAGCAGTGTTGAATTATCCCCGTCCGGGGAGCTGTTTTTT. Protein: CASSVELSPSGELFF.